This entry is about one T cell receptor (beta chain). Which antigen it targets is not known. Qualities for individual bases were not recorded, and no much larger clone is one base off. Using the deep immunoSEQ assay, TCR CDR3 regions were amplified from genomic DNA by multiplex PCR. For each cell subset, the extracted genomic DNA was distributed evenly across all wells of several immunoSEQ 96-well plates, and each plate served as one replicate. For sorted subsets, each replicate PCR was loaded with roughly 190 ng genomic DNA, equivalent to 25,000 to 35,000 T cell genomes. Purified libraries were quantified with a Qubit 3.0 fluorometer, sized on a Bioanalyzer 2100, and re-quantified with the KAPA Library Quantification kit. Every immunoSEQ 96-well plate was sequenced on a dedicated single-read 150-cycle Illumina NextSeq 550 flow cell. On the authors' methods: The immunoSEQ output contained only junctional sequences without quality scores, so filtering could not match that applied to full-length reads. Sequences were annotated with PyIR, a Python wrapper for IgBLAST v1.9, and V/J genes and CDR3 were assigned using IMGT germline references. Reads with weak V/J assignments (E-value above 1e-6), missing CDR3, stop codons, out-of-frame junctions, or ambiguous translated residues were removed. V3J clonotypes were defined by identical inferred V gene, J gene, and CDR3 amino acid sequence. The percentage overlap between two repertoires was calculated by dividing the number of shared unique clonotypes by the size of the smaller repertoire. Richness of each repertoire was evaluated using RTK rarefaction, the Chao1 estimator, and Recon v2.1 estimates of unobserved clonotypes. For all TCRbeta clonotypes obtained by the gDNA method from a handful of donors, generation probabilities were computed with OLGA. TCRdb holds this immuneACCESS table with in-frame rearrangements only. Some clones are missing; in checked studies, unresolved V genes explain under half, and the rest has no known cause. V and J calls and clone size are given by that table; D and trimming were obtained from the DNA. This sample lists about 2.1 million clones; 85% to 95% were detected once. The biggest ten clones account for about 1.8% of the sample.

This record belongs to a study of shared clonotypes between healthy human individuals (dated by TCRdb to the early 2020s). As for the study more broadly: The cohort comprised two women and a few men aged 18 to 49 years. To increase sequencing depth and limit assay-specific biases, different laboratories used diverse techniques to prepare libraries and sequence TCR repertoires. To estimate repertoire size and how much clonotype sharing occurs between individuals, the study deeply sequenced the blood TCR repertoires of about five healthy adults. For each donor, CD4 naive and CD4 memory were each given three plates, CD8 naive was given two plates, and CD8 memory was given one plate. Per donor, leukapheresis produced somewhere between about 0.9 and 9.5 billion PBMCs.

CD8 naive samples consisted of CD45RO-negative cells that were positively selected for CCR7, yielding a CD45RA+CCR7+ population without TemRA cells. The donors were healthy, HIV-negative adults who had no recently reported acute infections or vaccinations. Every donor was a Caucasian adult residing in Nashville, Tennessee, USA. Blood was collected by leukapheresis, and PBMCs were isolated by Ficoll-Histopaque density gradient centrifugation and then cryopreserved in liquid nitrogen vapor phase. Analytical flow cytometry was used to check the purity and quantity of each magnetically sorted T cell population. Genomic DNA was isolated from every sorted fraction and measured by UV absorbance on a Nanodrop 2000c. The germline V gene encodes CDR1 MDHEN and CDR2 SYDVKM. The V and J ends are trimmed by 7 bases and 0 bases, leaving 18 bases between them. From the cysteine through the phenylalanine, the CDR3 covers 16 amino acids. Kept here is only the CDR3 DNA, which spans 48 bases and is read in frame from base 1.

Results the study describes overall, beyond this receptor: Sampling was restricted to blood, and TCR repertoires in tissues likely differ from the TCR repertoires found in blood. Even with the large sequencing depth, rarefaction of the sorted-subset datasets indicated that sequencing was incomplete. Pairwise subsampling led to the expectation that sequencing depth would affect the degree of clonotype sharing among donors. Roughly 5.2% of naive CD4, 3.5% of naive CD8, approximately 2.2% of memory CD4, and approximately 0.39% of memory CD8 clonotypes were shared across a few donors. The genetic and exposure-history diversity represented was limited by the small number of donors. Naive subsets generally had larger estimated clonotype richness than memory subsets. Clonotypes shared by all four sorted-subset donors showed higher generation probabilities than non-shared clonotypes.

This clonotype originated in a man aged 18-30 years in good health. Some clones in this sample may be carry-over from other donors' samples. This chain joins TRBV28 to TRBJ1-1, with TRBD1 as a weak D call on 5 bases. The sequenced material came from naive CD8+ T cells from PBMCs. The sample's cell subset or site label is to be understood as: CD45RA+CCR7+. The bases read TGTGCCAGCATAGAGGGTCGAGGGGCAATGAACACTGAAGCTTTCTTT. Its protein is CASIEGRGAMNTEAFF.